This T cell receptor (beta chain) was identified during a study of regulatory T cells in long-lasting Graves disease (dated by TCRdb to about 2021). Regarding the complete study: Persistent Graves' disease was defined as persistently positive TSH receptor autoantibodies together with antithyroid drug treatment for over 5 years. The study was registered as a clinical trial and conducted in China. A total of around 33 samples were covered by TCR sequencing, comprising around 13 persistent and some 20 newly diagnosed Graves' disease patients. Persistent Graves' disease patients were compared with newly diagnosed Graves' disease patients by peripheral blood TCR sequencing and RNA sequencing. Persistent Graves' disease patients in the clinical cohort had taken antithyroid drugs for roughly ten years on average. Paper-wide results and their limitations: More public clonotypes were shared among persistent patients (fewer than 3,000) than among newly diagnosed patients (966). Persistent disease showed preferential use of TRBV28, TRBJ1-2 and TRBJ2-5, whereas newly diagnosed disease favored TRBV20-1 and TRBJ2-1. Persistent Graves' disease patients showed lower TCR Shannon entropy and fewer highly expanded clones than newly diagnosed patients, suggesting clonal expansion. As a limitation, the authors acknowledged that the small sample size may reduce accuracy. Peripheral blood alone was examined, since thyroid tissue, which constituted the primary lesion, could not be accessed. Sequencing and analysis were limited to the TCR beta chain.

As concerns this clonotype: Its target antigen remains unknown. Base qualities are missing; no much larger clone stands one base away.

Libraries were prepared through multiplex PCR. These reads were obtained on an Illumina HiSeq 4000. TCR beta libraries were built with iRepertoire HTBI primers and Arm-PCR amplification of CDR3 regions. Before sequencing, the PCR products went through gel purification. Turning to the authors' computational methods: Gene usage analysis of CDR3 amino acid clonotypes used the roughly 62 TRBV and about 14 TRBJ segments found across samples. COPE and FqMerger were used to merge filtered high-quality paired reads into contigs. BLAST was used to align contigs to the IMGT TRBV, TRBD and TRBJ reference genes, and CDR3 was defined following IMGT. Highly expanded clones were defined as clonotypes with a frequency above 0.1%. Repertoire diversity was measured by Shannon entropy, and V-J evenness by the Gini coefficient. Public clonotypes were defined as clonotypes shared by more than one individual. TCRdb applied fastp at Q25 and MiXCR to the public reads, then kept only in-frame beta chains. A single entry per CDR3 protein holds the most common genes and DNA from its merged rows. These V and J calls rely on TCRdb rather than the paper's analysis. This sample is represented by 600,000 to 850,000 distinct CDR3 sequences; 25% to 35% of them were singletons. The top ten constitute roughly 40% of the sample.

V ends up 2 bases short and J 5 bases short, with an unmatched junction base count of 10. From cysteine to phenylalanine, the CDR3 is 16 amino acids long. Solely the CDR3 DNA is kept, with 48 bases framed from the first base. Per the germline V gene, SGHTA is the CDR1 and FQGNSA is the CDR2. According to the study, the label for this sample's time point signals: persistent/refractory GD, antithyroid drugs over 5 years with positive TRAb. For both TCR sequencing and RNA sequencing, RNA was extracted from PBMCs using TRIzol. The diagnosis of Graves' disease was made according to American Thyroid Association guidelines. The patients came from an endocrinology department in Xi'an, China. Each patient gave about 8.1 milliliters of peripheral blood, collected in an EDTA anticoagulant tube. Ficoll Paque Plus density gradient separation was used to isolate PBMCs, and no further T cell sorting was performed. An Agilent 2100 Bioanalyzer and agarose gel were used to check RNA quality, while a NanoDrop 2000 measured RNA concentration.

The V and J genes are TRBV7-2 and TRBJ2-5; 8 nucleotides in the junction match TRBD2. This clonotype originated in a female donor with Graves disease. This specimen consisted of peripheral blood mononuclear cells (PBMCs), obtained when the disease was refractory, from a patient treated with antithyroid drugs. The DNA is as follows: TGTGCCAGCAGCTTAAAGGGTACGGGAGGGCCTGAGACCCAGTACTTC. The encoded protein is CASSLKGTGGPETQYF.